The present T cell receptor beta chain was sequenced within a study of identical twins. The V end was cut by 6 bases, the J end by 0 bases, with 9 bases between. The germline CDR1 and CDR2 sequences are SQVTM and ANQGSEA. This CDR3 contains 14 residues. TCRdb processed the 5' RACE reads anew with MiXCR; each CDR3 protein has one entry. The table includes hundreds of thousands of distinct CDR3 sequences, over 20% detected once. This sample also belongs to another study, concerning T cells expressing NK-cell markers.

The sequenced sample was PBMCs. The sequence was collected from a woman in her late teens or twenties in good health. The V gene is TRBV29-1, the J gene TRBJ2-6; D might be TRBD1 (5 bases). As DNA, the CDR3 is TGCAGCGTCTCAGGGTCCTCTGGGGCCAACGTCCTGACTTTC. It is translated as CSVSGSSGANVLTF. The entire variable domain, with the rest obtained from reference TRBV29-1 and TRBJ2-6, is as follows: SAVISQKPSRDICQRGTSLTIQCQVDSQVTMMFWYRQQPGQSLTLIATANQGSEATYESGFVIDKFPISRPNLTFSTLTVSNMSPEDSSIYLCSVSGSSGANVLTFGAGSRLTVL.